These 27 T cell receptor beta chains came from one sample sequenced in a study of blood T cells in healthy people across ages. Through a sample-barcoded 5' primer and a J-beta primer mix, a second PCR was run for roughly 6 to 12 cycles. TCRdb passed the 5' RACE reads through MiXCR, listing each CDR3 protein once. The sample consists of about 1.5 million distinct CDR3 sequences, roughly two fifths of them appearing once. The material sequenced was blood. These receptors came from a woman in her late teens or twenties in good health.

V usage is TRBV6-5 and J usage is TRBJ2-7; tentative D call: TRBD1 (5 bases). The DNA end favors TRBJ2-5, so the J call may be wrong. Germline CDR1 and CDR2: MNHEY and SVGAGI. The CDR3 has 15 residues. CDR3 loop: CASRLLPRGQETQYF. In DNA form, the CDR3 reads TGTGCCAGCAGACTATTACCTAGGGGCCAAGAGACCCAGTACTTC.

The CDR3 spells CASSPGGYTGELFF. The CDR3, as DNA: TGCGCCAGCAGCCCGGGAGGGTACACCGGGGAGCTGTTTTTT. The rearrangement links TRBV5-1 to TRBJ2-2; 8 nucleotides agree with TRBD2. This CDR3 comprises 14 residues. V was pared by 4 bases and J by 3 bases, with 2 bases of the junction left unmatched. Germline CDR1 and CDR2: SGHRS and YFSETQ.

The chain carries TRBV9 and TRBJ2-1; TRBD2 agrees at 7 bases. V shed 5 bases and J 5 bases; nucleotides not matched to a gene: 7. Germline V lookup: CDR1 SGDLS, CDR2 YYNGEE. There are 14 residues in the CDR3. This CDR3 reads CASSGREVNNEQFF. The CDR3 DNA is TGTGCCAGCAGTGGTCGGGAGGTCAACAATGAGCAGTTCTTC.

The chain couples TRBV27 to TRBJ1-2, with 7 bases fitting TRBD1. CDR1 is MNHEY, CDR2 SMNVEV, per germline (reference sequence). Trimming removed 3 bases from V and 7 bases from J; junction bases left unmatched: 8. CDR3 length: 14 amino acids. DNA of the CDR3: TGTGCCAGCAGTTTGGCGGGAAGGGACAGTGGCTACACCTTC. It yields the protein CASSLAGRDSGYTF.

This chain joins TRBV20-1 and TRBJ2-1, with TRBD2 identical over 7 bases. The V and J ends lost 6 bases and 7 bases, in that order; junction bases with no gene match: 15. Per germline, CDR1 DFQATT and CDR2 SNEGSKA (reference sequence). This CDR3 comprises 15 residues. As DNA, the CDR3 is TGCAGTGCCCCGATAAGGGCGGGAGTAGAAAATGAGCAGTTCTTC. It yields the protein CSAPIRAGVENEQFF.

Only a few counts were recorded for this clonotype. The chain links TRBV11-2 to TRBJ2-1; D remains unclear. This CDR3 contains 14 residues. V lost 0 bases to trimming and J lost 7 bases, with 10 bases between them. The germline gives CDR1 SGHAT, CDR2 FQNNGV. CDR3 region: CASSLDPGTNEQFF. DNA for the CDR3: TGTGCCAGCAGCTTAGATCCCGGAACAAATGAGCAGTTCTTC. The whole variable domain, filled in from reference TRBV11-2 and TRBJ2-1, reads EAGVAQSPRYKIIEKRQSVAFWCNPISGHATLYWYQQILGQGPKLLIQFQNNGVVDDSQLPKDRFSAERLKGVDSTLKIQPAKLEDSAVYLCASSLDPGTNEQFFGPGTRLTVL.

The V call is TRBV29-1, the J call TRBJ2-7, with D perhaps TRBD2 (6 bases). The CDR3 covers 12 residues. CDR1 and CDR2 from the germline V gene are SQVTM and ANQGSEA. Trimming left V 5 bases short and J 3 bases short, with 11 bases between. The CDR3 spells CSVRAGFYEQYF. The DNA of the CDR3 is TGCAGCGTTCGTGCGGGATTCTACGAGCAGTACTTC.

CDR3 residues: CASSLGLVRGEQFF. DNA of the CDR3: TGTGCCAGCAGTTTGGGACTAGTGAGGGGTGAGCAGTTCTTC. The V and J genes are TRBV28 and TRBJ2-1, with 8 bases lining up with TRBD2. The CDR3 extends over 14 amino acids. CDR1 and CDR2 from the germline V gene are MDHEN and SYDVKM. V shed 3 bases and J 9 bases; nucleotides not matched to a gene: 7.

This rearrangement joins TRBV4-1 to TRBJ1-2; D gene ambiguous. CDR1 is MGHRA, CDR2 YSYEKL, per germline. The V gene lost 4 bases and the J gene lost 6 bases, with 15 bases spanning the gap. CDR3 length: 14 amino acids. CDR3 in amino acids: CASSRDRVNHGYTF. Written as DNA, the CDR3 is TGCGCCAGCAGCCGCGACCGGGTGAATCATGGCTACACCTTC.

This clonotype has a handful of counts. The CDR3 nucleotides are TGTGCCAGCAGCCGGACAGGGTTGTTCTATGGCTACACCTTC. The encoded protein is CASSRTGLFYGYTF. The chain couples TRBV3-1 to TRBJ1-2; 8 nucleotides match TRBD1. V dropped 4 bases and J dropped 4; count of bases not matched to a gene: 5. Per germline, CDR1 LGHDT and CDR2 YNNKEL (reference sequence). The CDR3 covers 14 residues.

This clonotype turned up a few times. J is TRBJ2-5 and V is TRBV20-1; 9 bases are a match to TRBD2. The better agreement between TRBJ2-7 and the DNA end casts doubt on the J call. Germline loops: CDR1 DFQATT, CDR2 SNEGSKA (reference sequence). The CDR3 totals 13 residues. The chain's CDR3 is CSASLAGANEQYF. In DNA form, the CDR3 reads TGCAGTGCTTCCTTAGCGGGAGCCAACGAGCAGTACTTC.

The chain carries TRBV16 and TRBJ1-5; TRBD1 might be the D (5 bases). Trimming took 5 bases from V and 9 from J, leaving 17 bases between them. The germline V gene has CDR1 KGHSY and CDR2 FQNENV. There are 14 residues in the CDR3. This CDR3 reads CASSSGRALGPQHF. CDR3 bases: TGTGCCAGCAGCTCGGGACGGGCCTTGGGGCCCCAGCATTTT.

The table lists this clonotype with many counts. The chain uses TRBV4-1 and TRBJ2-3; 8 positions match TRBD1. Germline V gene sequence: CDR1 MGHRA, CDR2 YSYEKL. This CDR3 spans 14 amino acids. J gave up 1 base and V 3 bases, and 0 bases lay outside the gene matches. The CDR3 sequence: CASSQTGGTDTQYF. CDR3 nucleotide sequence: TGCGCCAGCAGCCAGACAGGGGGCACAGATACGCAGTATTTT.

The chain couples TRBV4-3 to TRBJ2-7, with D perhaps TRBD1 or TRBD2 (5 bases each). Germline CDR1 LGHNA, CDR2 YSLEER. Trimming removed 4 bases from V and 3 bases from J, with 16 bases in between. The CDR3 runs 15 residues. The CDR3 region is CASSPAGTISYEQYF. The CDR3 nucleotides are TGCGCCAGCAGCCCGGCCGGGACGATTAGCTACGAGCAGTACTTC.

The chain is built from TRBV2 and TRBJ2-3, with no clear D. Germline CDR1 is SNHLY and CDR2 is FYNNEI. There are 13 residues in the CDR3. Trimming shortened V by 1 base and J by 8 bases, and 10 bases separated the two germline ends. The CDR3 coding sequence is TGTGCCAGCAGTGAAGGGCCCCCGGGTACGCAGTATTTT. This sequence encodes CASSEGPPGTQYF.

CDR3 in DNA: TGTGCCAGCCTTATTCGGCACCACCTGTACTTC. It is translated as CASLIRHHLYF. The chain recombines TRBV6-1 with TRBJ2-5; D remains ambiguous. V was cut by 8 bases and J by 13 bases, with 17 bases left in between. CDR3 length: 11 amino acids. CDR1 is MNHNS, CDR2 SASEGT, per germline.

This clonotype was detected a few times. Here the CDR3 DNA reads TGTGCCAGCAGTTTATTAGGGATGAGGTCTAATGAAAAACTGTTTTTT. Amino acid sequence: CASSLLGMRSNEKLFF. The chain links TRBV27 to TRBJ1-4; D is unclear. V lost 1 base and J lost 3, with 12 bases in between. The CDR3 loop spans 16 amino acids. CDR1 MNHEY and CDR2 SMNVEV come from the germline V gene (reference sequence).

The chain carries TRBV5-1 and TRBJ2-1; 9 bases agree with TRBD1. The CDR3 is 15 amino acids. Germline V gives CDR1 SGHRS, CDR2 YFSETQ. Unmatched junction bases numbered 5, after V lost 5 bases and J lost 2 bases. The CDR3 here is CASRLGQGPYNEQFF. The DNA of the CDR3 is TGCGCCAGCAGGCTGGGACAGGGCCCCTACAATGAGCAGTTCTTC.

The CDR3 nucleotides read TGTGCCATCGACCGAGCGGGAGGTAGCACAGATACGCAGTATTTT. As protein: CAIDRAGGSTDTQYF. This sequence joins TRBV10-3 and TRBJ2-3; 9 bases line up with TRBD2. The CDR3 sequence is 15 residues long. Germline CDR1 is ENHRY and CDR2 is SYGVKD. The ends lost 8 bases at V and 0 bases at J; junction bases unmatched: 6.

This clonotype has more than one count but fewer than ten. CDR3 nucleotide sequence: TGTGCCAGCAGTTTGCCCCCGGGACAGGGGAAAAGGTTCTTC. It codes for CASSLPPGQGKRFF. The chain links TRBV27 to TRBJ2-1; 10 bases are a match to TRBD1. Trimming removed 3 bases from V and 15 bases from J; junction bases left unmatched: 11. This CDR3 region has 14 residues. Per germline, CDR1 MNHEY and CDR2 SMNVEV (reference sequence).

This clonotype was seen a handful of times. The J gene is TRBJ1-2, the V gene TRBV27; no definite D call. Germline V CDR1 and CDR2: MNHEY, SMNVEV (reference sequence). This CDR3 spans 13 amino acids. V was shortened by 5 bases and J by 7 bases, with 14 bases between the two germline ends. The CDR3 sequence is CASSLSGFFGYTF. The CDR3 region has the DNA TGTGCCAGCAGTCTCTCGGGGTTTTTTGGCTACACCTTC.

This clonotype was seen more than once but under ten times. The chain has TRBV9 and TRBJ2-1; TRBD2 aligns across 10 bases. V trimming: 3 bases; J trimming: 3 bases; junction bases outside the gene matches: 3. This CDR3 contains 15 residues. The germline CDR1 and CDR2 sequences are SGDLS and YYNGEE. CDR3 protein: CASSASGGYYNEQFF. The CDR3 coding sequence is TGTGCCAGCAGCGCTAGCGGGGGCTACTACAATGAGCAGTTCTTC.

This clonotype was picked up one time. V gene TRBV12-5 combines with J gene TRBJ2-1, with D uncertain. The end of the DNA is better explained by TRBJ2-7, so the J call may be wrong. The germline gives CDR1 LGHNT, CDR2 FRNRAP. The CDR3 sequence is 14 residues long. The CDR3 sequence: CASGLVGSYNEQYF. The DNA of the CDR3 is TGTGCTAGTGGTTTGGTGGGCAGCTACAATGAGCAGTACTTC.

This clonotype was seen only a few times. The CDR3 region is CASSSATGRDNEQFF. For the CDR3, the DNA is TGTGCCAGCAGCTCGGCAACTGGAAGGGATAATGAGCAGTTCTTC. This rearrangement joins TRBV7-8 to TRBJ2-1; D gene ambiguous. V was pared by 4 bases and J by 7 bases, with 17 bases between. The CDR3 spans 15 residues. Germline V lookup: CDR1 SGHVS, CDR2 FQNEAQ.

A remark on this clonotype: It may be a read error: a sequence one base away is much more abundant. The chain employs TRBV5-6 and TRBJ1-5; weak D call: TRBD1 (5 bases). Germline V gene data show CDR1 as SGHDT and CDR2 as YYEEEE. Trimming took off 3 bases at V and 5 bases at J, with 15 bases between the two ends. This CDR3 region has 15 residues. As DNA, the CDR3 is TGTGCCAGCAGCTCGTCGGGACGGGTCTATCAGCCCCAGCATTTT. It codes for CASSSSGRVYQPQHF. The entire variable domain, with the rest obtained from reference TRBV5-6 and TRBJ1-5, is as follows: DAGVTQSPTHLIKTRGQQVTLRCSPKSGHDTVSWYQQALGQGPQFIFQYYEEEERQRGNFPDRFSGHQFPNYSSELNVNALLLGDSALYLCASSSSGRVYQPQHFGDGTRLSIL.

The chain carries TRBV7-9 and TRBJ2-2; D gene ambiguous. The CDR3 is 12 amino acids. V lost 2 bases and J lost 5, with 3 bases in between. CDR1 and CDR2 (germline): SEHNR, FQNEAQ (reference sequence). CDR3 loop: CASSLWTGELFF. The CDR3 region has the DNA TGTGCCAGCAGCTTATGGACCGGGGAGCTGTTTTTT.

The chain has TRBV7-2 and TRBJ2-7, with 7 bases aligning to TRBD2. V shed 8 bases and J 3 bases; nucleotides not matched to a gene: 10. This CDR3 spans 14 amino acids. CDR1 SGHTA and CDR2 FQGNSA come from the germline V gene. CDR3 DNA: TGTGCCAGCCACCCCCCTAGCGGCCTCTACGAGCAGTACTTC. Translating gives CASHPPSGLYEQYF.